The 18 T cell receptor beta chains below all came from one sample that was sequenced in a study of beta chain features in type 1 diabetes. Study results and limitations: Among patients with Type 1 diabetes, TCRB CDR3s were moderately but significantly shorter in every one of the four CD4+ subsets.

Since all of the isolated RNA was reverse transcribed, expressed TCRB transcripts were what got sequenced. TCRdb's table, derived via immunoSEQ multiplex PCR, lists solely in-frame clones and lacks some. The table has about 15,000 clones, less than 80% seen once. These receptors lack a known antigen. The source material was stem cell memory CD4+ T cells from blood. Every receptor here comes from a woman between 18 and 29 years old with type 1 diabetes.

CDR3 in amino acids: CASSRGPVEAFF. CDR3 bases: TGTGCCAGCAGCAGAGGCCCAGTTGAAGCTTTCTTT. The chain combines TRBV6-5 with TRBJ1-1; D is ambiguous. CDR3 length: 12 amino acids. The germline gives CDR1 MNHEY, CDR2 SVGAGI. The V gene lost 6 bases and the J gene lost 7 bases, with 12 bases spanning the gap.

This clone has a handful of counts. The CDR3 coding sequence is TGTGCCAGCAGCGCATATCACGGGGTCAAAAACATTCAGTACTTC. Its translation: CASSAYHGVKNIQYF. The chain carries TRBV7-9 and TRBJ2-4, with a weak D call TRBD2 (5 bases). V shed 5 bases and J shed 3 bases, with 14 bases lying between them. CDR1 and CDR2 (germline): SEHNR, FQNEAQ (reference sequence). This CDR3 is 15 amino acids long.

The rearrangement joins TRBV10-3 to TRBJ1-1; D call uncertain. The length of the CDR3 is 16 residues. Germline CDR1 is ENHRY and CDR2 is SYGVKD. The ends were cut back, 4 bases at V and 1 base at J, with 16 bases in the middle. In DNA, the CDR3 is TGTGCCATCAGTGTCGGGCGGGGAGTGGGGAACACTGAAGCTTTCTTT. As protein: CAISVGRGVGNTEAFF.

Only a few counts were recorded for this clone. The chain combines TRBV7-2 with TRBJ1-2; unclear D gene. Germline assignment: CDR1 SGHTA and CDR2 FQGNSA. The CDR3 consists of 13 residues. Trimming cost V 6 bases and J 2 bases, with 10 bases left between them. CDR3 in DNA: TGTGCCAGCAGATCCGACACGAACTATGGCTACACCTTC. This translates into CASRSDTNYGYTF.

The chain carries TRBV11-3 and TRBJ2-7, with 9 bases matching TRBD2. The V segment lost 5 bases and the J segment 2 bases; nucleotides outside the gene matches: 19. The CDR3 spans 19 residues. Germline V gene sequence: CDR1 SGHNT, CDR2 YENEEA. CDR3 protein: CASSRKTSGYYHGAYEQYF. CDR3 nucleotides: TGTGCCAGCAGCCGCAAGACTAGCGGTTACTATCATGGAGCCTACGAGCAGTACTTC.

This clone was counted between two and nine times. The CDR3 spells CSVEGTGKYEQYF. The CDR3 region has the DNA TGCAGCGTTGAGGGGACAGGGAAGTACGAGCAGTACTTC. The chain couples TRBV29-1 to TRBJ2-7, with 9 bases identical to TRBD1. Germline assignment: CDR1 SQVTM and CDR2 ANQGSEA. This CDR3 region has 13 residues. V lost 3 bases, J lost 4 bases, and 4 bases stayed unmatched.

This rearrangement joins TRBV14 to TRBJ2-1, with TRBD2 matching over 7 bases. The CDR3 extends over 15 amino acids. Per germline, CDR1 SGHDN and CDR2 FVKESK. V lost 6 bases to trimming and J lost 4 bases; unmatched junction nucleotides: 9. This CDR3 is CASSSYAGVYNEQFF. CDR3 DNA: TGTGCCAGCAGTTCCTATGCGGGAGTGTACAATGAGCAGTTCTTC.

This chain links TRBV12-1 with TRBJ2-5; TRBD2 was called by the table and not checked on the DNA. TRBV12-1 is assigned pseudogene status. This CDR3 is built from 12 residues. CDR3 DNA sequence: TGTGCCACGAAGCCGGTGGAAGAGACCCAGTACTTC. This gives the protein CATKPVEETQYF.

CDR3 amino acids: CASSLWAGANVLTF. In nucleotides, the CDR3 is TGTGCCAGCAGCTTGTGGGCCGGGGCCAACGTCCTGACTTTC. V usage is TRBV5-6 and J usage is TRBJ2-6; D gene uncertain. Deletions cut 1 base from V and 4 bases from J, with 6 bases between. Germline-derived CDR1 and CDR2 are SGHDT and YYEEEE. This CDR3 contains 14 residues.

The chain combines TRBV14 with TRBJ2-1; D remains unclear. Trimming stripped 3 bases from V and 0 bases from J, with 6 bases between. The V gene's germline CDR1 is SGHDN and CDR2 FVKESK. The CDR3 runs 14 residues. CDR3 loop: CASSQSSSYNEQFF. The DNA of the CDR3 is TGTGCCAGCAGCCAGAGTAGCTCCTACAATGAGCAGTTCTTC. Drawing the rest from reference TRBV14 and TRBJ2-1, the complete variable domain is EAGVTQFPSHSVIEKGQTVTLRCDPISGHDNLYWYRRVMGKEIKFLLHFVKESKQDESGMPNNRFLAERTGGTYSTLKVQPAELEDSGVYFCASSQSSSYNEQFFGPGTRLTVL.

The chain combines TRBV12-5 with TRBJ2-1; 14 bases map to TRBD2. V lost 6 bases and J lost 7; bases outside the gene matches: 8. CDR1 LGHNT and CDR2 FRNRAP come from the germline V gene. This CDR3 has 16 amino acids. The CDR3 DNA follows: TGTGCTAGTGGAACACCGGGACTAGCGGGAGTAAATGAGCAGTTCTTC. Translated, it gives CASGTPGLAGVNEQFF.

The genes are TRBV18 and TRBJ1-1; D not certain. V lost 4 bases to trimming and J lost 1 base, with 10 bases between them. CDR3 length equals 14 residues. CDR1 and CDR2 (germline): KGHSH, LQKENI. In DNA form, the CDR3 reads TGTGCCAGCTCACGAACTACGGAGAACACTGAAGCTTTCTTT. It is translated as CASSRTTENTEAFF.

V is TRBV5-4 and J is TRBJ2-1; TRBD2 aligns across 10 bases. The CDR3 spans 16 residues. The germline V gene has CDR1 SGHNT and CDR2 YYREEE (reference sequence). The J segment lost 6 bases and the V segment lost 1 base, leaving 7 bases of the junction unmatched. CDR3 region: CASSLRLAGGSNEQFF. CDR3 DNA sequence: TGTGCCAGCAGCTTGAGGTTAGCGGGGGGAAGCAATGAGCAGTTCTTC.

The rearrangement uses TRBV11-1 and TRBJ2-3, with D possibly being TRBD2 (6 bases). The CDR3 is 15 residues long. Between the trimmed V and J ends, which lost 2 bases and 1 base, there was a span of 10 bases. Germline lookup yields CDR1 SGHAT and CDR2 FQDESV (reference sequence). DNA for the CDR3: TGTGCCAGCAGCTTACAGCCTAGCGGCACAGATACGCAGTATTTT. This sequence encodes CASSLQPSGTDTQYF.

CDR3 loop: CASRDRTGVYGYTF. CDR3 DNA: TGTGCCAGTAGAGATCGGACAGGGGTCTATGGCTACACCTTC. The chain joins TRBV19 to TRBJ1-2; 9 nucleotides match TRBD1. The V segment lost 6 bases and the J segment 4 bases; nucleotides outside the gene matches: 6. This CDR3 comprises 14 residues. CDR1 and CDR2 (germline): LNHDA, SQIVND (reference sequence).

This sequence joins TRBV10-3 and TRBJ2-2; possibly TRBD2 for D (5 bases). Trimming stripped 8 bases from V and 7 bases from J, with 5 bases between. CDR3 size: 10 residues. Germline V lookup: CDR1 ENHRY, CDR2 SYGVKD. DNA for the CDR3: TGTGCCATCGGAGGCGGGGAGCTGTTTTTT. It codes for CAIGGGELFF.

V and J are TRBV7-3 and TRBJ1-1, with 7 positions matching TRBD1. Germline V CDR1 and CDR2: SGHTA, FQGTGA. V was clipped by 5 bases and J by 5 bases; unmatched bases: 8. The CDR3 runs 14 residues. The CDR3 DNA reads as TGTGCCAGCAGCCCCCACCAGGGGGTAACTGAAGCTTTCTTT. Amino acid sequence: CASSPHQGVTEAFF.

The chain couples TRBV6-1 to TRBJ1-2, with 7 bases lining up with TRBD1. The CDR3 has 13 residues. Looked up from germline, CDR1 is MNHNS and CDR2 is SASEGT. V lost 6 bases, J lost 5 bases, and 6 bases stayed unmatched. The CDR3 protein is CASRMGQMYGYTF. The DNA of the CDR3 is TGTGCCAGCAGGATGGGACAGATGTATGGCTACACCTTC.